What follows are 17 T cell receptor beta chains derived from one specimen sequenced in a study of shared clonotypes between healthy human individuals. Sequencing used immunoSEQ multiplex PCR; TCRdb keeps in-frame clones, though not all of them. The sample has under 2,500,000 clones; around 95% are singletons. The specimen was naive CD4+ T cells sorted from blood. Subset meaning: CD45RA+ positively selected. Source of these receptors: a man aged 18 to 30 in good health.

The chain carries TRBV30 and TRBJ1-3; no firm D call. V lost 3 bases to trimming and J lost 0 bases, with 6 bases between them. Germline CDR1 and CDR2: GTSNPN and SVGIG (reference sequence). This CDR3 comprises 13 residues. CDR3 in amino acids: CAWRGYSGNTIYF. The DNA of the CDR3 is TGTGCCTGGAGGGGGTACTCTGGAAACACCATATATTTT.

This clone showed up just once. For the CDR3, the DNA is TGTGCCAGCAACTCGGTAAACGGGGAGCTGTTTTTT. The encoded protein is CASNSVNGELFF. The chain links TRBV6-5 to TRBJ2-2; D gene unclear. The CDR3 loop spans 12 amino acids. V was shortened by 7 bases and J by 7 bases, with 10 bases between the two germline ends. In germline, CDR1 is MNHEY, CDR2 SVGAGI.

This clone has more than one count but fewer than ten. This sequence joins TRBV2 and TRBJ2-7, with 8 bases fitting TRBD1. In germline, CDR1 is SNHLY, CDR2 FYNNEI. J lost 6 bases, V lost 5 bases, and 9 bases had no gene match. There are 14 residues in the CDR3. CDR3 in amino acids: CASSPGQGPSEQYF. CDR3 nucleotides: TGTGCCAGCAGTCCTGGACAGGGCCCTTCCGAGCAGTACTTC.

This clone was seen only once. The chain carries TRBV28 and TRBJ1-5; tentative D call: TRBD1 (5 bases). From germline, CDR1 is MDHEN and CDR2 SYDVKM. The CDR3 covers 14 residues. V lost 6 bases to trimming and J lost 3 bases, with 12 bases between them. The CDR3 region has the DNA TGTGCCAGCAGGAGTGGGGGGTACAATCAGCCCCAGCATTTT. It translates to CASRSGGYNQPQHF.

The rearrangement joins TRBV5-4 to TRBJ2-7; 13 bases align to TRBD2. Per the germline V gene, CDR1 is SGHNT and CDR2 is YYREEE (reference sequence). Trimming cost V 4 bases and J 5 bases; bases outside gene matches: 6. This CDR3 region has 15 residues. CDR3 in amino acids: CASSRTSGSLNEQYF. Here the CDR3 DNA reads TGTGCCAGCAGCCGGACTAGCGGGAGTTTAAACGAGCAGTACTTC.

This chain uses TRBV23-1 with TRBJ2-7; 10 nucleotides agree with TRBD1. TRBV23-1 counts as an open reading frame of uncertain function. The CDR3 is made up of 13 amino acids. Trimming took 5 bases from V and 6 from J; bases not matched to a gene: 4. The CDR3 DNA is TGCGCCAGCAGTGGGGACAGGGGTCCCGAGCAGTACTTC. This sequence encodes CASSGDRGPEQYF.

The chain joins TRBV29-1 to TRBJ2-3, with TRBD2 matching 9 bases. Trimming at V came to 2 bases and at J to 7 bases, leaving 10 bases not matched to a gene. This CDR3 spans 15 amino acids. Germline CDR1 SQVTM, CDR2 ANQGSEA. The DNA for the CDR3 is TGCAGCGTTGAAATGGCGGGGGGGAGAAGAAATACGCAGTATTTT. Translation: CSVEMAGGRRNTQYF.

On this clone: Other DNA sequences in the same sample also yield this CDR3. The chain is built from TRBV20-1 and TRBJ2-5, with 8 bases that match TRBD1. The CDR3 is 11 amino acids. CDR1 is DFQATT, CDR2 SNEGSKA, per germline (reference sequence). V dropped 6 bases and J dropped 5; count of bases not matched to a gene: 2. In DNA, the CDR3 is TGCAGTGCCCGACAGGGGGAGACCCAGTACTTC. Translating gives CSARQGETQYF.

The chain is built from TRBV5-1 and TRBJ1-6; TRBD1 agrees at 7 bases. CDR3 length: 15 residues. V lost 0 bases, J lost 7 bases, and 4 bases stayed unmatched. CDR1 is SGHRS and CDR2 is YFSETQ in the germline V gene. The CDR3 bases are TGCGCCAGCAGCTTGGACCGGACAGGAAATTCACCCCTCCACTTT. As protein: CASSLDRTGNSPLHF.

The V call is TRBV30, the J call TRBJ2-1; D unresolved. Trimming took 1 base from V and 6 from J, leaving 19 bases between them. Germline CDR1 is GTSNPN and CDR2 is SVGIG (reference sequence). The CDR3 runs 16 residues. The chain's CDR3 is CAWSAPGRLDSNEQFF. For the CDR3, the DNA is TGTGCCTGGAGTGCCCCTGGGCGGCTAGACTCCAATGAGCAGTTCTTC.

Note on this clone: Other nucleotide sequences from this sample produce the same CDR3. This chain uses TRBV19 with TRBJ2-7, with D perhaps matching TRBD2 (5 bases). The germline V gene encodes CDR1 LNHDA and CDR2 SQIVND (reference sequence). CDR3 length equals 13 residues. Trimming took off 3 bases at V and 4 bases at J, with 10 bases between the two ends. The CDR3 spells CASSIGDSYEQYF. Written as DNA, the CDR3 is TGTGCCAGTAGTATCGGGGATTCGTACGAGCAGTACTTC.

The V call is TRBV10-2, the J call TRBJ1-5; D uncertain. The V gene lost 0 bases and the J gene lost 5 bases, with 2 bases spanning the gap. Germline-derived CDR1 and CDR2 are WSHSY and SAAADI. There are 12 residues in the CDR3. The DNA of the CDR3 is TGCGCCAGCAGTGAGTCAGATCAGCCCCAGCATTTT. This encodes CASSESDQPQHF.

J is TRBJ2-6 and V is TRBV7-2, with D perhaps matching TRBD2 (6 bases). This CDR3 is 16 amino acids long. Germline CDR1 SGHTA, CDR2 FQGNSA. Trimming took 4 bases from V and 2 from J, leaving 12 bases between them. The CDR3 loop reads CASSSGGNTGANVLTF. The CDR3 nucleotides are TGTGCCAGCAGCTCGGGCGGGAATACTGGGGCCAACGTCCTGACTTTC.

V gene TRBV28 combines with J gene TRBJ2-7, with 8 bases that match TRBD2. Germline CDR1 reads MDHEN; CDR2 reads SYDVKM. The CDR3 sequence is 14 residues long. After removal of 10 bases from V and 3 bases from J, the junction contained 11 bases not matched to a gene. The CDR3 region is CATRGRGGHYEQYF. The CDR3 region has the DNA TGTGCCACCAGGGGACGGGGGGGTCACTACGAGCAGTACTTC.

V is TRBV6-5 and J is TRBJ2-7, with 7 positions matching TRBD1. The ends lost 6 bases at V and 6 bases at J; junction bases unmatched: 11. The V gene's germline CDR1 is MNHEY and CDR2 SVGAGI. The CDR3 has 14 residues. The DNA for the CDR3 is TGTGCCAGCAGAAAGACAGGGAAACCTGCCGAGCAGTACTTC. This gives the protein CASRKTGKPAEQYF.

The genes are TRBV5-4 and TRBJ2-2; TRBD1 might be the D (6 bases). Germline CDR1 is SGHNT and CDR2 is YYREEE (reference sequence). The CDR3 consists of 17 residues. Trimming stripped 6 bases from V and 1 base from J, with 19 bases between. CDR3 residues: CASIKGVGTGNTGELFF. CDR3 coding DNA: TGTGCCAGCATCAAGGGGGTAGGAACAGGGAACACCGGGGAGCTGTTTTTT.

This clone showed up just once. The V call is TRBV2, the J call TRBJ1-2; 8 bases are a match to TRBD1. Germline V gives CDR1 SNHLY, CDR2 FYNNEI. V was pared by 7 bases and J by 8 bases, with 12 bases of the junction left unmatched. This CDR3 is built from 14 residues. The DNA of the CDR3 is TGTGCCAGCAACCCGGACAGGGCACCTTGGGGCTACACCTTC. The encoded protein is CASNPDRAPWGYTF.